Listed below are T cell receptor beta chains from one sample, sequenced in a study of response to subunit inactivated influenza vaccine. TCRdb fed the RT-PCR reads into MiXCR, producing one record per CDR3 protein. Of 300,000 to 350,000 distinct CDR3 sequences listed, approximately 20% are singletons. Specimen: PBMCs from blood, collected about 19 months after vaccination. The receptors here all came from a man in his fifties or sixties who received an inactivated influenza vaccine. Both conserved end residues are part of each CDR3. The D gene is left open where the match is weak. Clone size appears in some rows only: once, few, many, or a class for an expanded clone.

V: TRBV24-1
size: .
D: TRBD1
J: TRBJ2-3
length: 16
DNA: TGTGCCACCAGTGAACCCGGGACAGGGGATATGGATACGCAGTATTTT
CDR3: CATSEPGTGDMDTQYF

V: TRBV7-9
size: many
D: .
J: TRBJ1-6
length: 14
DNA: TGTGCCAGCAGCTTGGGCAACTATAATTCACCCCTCCACTTT
CDR3: CASSLGNYNSPLHF

V: TRBV20-1
size: few
D: .
J: TRBJ2-7
length: 13
DNA: TGCAGTGCTAGCCCCGGAATCTCCTACGAGCAGTACTTC
CDR3: CSASPGISYEQYF

V: TRBV19
size: once
D: TRBD1
J: TRBJ2-7
length: 14
DNA: TGTGCCAGTAGGTCCGGACAGGGGACGGGCGAGCAGTACTTC
CDR3: CASRSGQGTGEQYF

V: TRBV28
size: few
D: .
J: TRBJ2-7
length: 14
DNA: TGTGCCAGCAGTTTAACCCTTACTAGCTACGAGCAGTACTTC
CDR3: CASSLTLTSYEQYF

V: TRBV5-1
size: .
D: .
J: TRBJ1-4
length: 14
DNA: TGCGCCAGCAGCTTGGGACACCAGGCCGAAAAACTGTTTTTT
CDR3: CASSLGHQAEKLFF

V: TRBV20-1
size: few
D: .
J: TRBJ1-5
length: 14
DNA: TGCAGTGCTAGTTGGACGTATAGCAATCAGCCCCAGCATTTT
CDR3: CSASWTYSNQPQHF

V: TRBV5-4
size: few
D: .
J: TRBJ2-3
length: 15
DNA: TGTGCCAGCAGCTTGACTAGTGGAAACACAGATACGCAGTATTTT
CDR3: CASSLTSGNTDTQYF

V: TRBV12-3/TRBV12-4
size: .
D: .
J: TRBJ2-1
length: 13
DNA: TGTGCCAGCAGTCCATTCTCCTACAATGAGCAGTTCTTC
CDR3: CASSPFSYNEQFF

V: TRBV20-1
size: once
D: TRBD1
J: TRBJ2-7
length: 18
DNA: TGCAGTGCTAGGAACCGGGACAGGGGGTACCCAAAGGTCAACGAGCAGTACTTC
CDR3: CSARNRDRGYPKVNEQYF

V: TRBV2
size: .
D: TRBD1
J: TRBJ2-7
length: 16
DNA: TGTGCCAGCAGTGCCTTCACCGGGACAGGGAACTACGAGCAGTACTTC
CDR3: CASSAFTGTGNYEQYF

V: TRBV6-1
size: few
D: .
J: TRBJ1-6
length: 17
DNA: TGTGCCAGCAGTGCACGAGGACAAAGCTCCTATAATTCACCCCTCCACTTT
CDR3: CASSARGQSSYNSPLHF

V: TRBV20-1
size: .
D: .
J: TRBJ2-3
length: 13
DNA: TGCAGTGCTCCCCGGGGGGCTGAGGATACGCAGTATTTT
CDR3: CSAPRGAEDTQYF

V: TRBV20-1
size: .
D: TRBD2
J: TRBJ2-7
length: 15
DNA: TGCAGTGCTAGAGATTCCGGGACTAGCGACTACGAGCAGTACTTC
CDR3: CSARDSGTSDYEQYF

V: TRBV15
size: .
D: .
J: TRBJ1-4
length: 15
DNA: TGTGCCACCAGCAGAGGGATTAGTGGGGGCGAAAAACTGTTTTTT
CDR3: CATSRGISGGEKLFF

V: TRBV12-3/TRBV12-4
size: few
D: TRBD2
J: TRBJ2-5
length: 16
DNA: TGTGCCAGCAGTTTGACTAGCGGGGGGGGACAAGAGACCCAGTACTTC
CDR3: CASSLTSGGGQETQYF

V: TRBV3-1
size: once
D: TRBD1
J: TRBJ2-7
length: 14
DNA: TGTGCCAGCAGCCATAGACAGGGTCCCTACGAGCAGTACTTC
CDR3: CASSHRQGPYEQYF

V: TRBV12-3/TRBV12-4
size: .
D: TRBD1
J: TRBJ1-4
length: 14
DNA: TGTGCCAGCAGTTTCCGGGGACAGTCCGAAAAACTGTTTTTT
CDR3: CASSFRGQSEKLFF

V: TRBV28
size: many
D: TRBD1
J: TRBJ2-5
length: 13
DNA: TGTGCCAGCAGTGACACAGGGGGAGAGACCCAGTACTTC
CDR3: CASSDTGGETQYF

V: TRBV28
size: few
D: .
J: TRBJ2-1
length: 14
DNA: TGTGCCAGCAGGTCCGGGACACCATACAATGAGCAGTTCTTC
CDR3: CASRSGTPYNEQFF

V: TRBV4-3
size: many
D: .
J: TRBJ1-2
length: 13
DNA: TGCGCCAGCAGCCAAGATCGTCGGGGAGGCTACACCTTC
CDR3: CASSQDRRGGYTF

V: TRBV29-1
size: few
D: .
J: TRBJ2-1
length: 13
DNA: TGCAGCGTTGGGGGGCAGGGGAACAATGAGCAGTTCTTC
CDR3: CSVGGQGNNEQFF

V: TRBV6-6
size: .
D: TRBD1
J: TRBJ1-4
length: 17
DNA: TGTGCCAGCAGTCATCCGGTGGGGGACAGGAAAAAGAGGGAAGCTGTTTTT
CDR3: CASSHPVGDRKKREAVF

V: TRBV7-2
size: many
D: .
J: TRBJ1-1
length: 14
DNA: TGTGCCAGCAGCTTAGATACTGCGAACACTGAAGCTTTCTTT
CDR3: CASSLDTANTEAFF

V: TRBV6-2/TRBV6-3
size: .
D: TRBD2
J: TRBJ2-1
length: 16
DNA: TGTGCCAGCAGAAGACTAGCGGAAGGCTCCTACAATGAGCAGTTCTTC
CDR3: CASRRLAEGSYNEQFF

V: TRBV10-1
size: .
D: TRBD1
J: TRBJ2-5
length: 17
DNA: TGCGCCAGCAGCGAGAAGACCCGGGACAGGTTTATGGAGACCCAGTACTTC
CDR3: CASSEKTRDRFMETQYF

V: TRBV29-1
size: .
D: TRBD1
J: TRBJ2-3
length: 15
DNA: TGCAGCGTGGCCGGGACAGAGATTACCACAGATACGCAGTATTTT
CDR3: CSVAGTEITTDTQYF

V: TRBV5-1
size: .
D: .
J: TRBJ2-7
length: 17
DNA: TGCGCCAGCAGCTTGGAGCGTTACGGGGGCAGGGCGGACGAGCAGTACTTC
CDR3: CASSLERYGGRADEQYF

V: TRBV3-1
size: many
D: .
J: TRBJ1-3
length: 17
DNA: TGTGCCAGCAGCCAAGATCGATCGGGGGCTAGTGGAAACACCATATATTTT
CDR3: CASSQDRSGASGNTIYF

V: TRBV6-5
size: few
D: TRBD1
J: TRBJ1-4
length: 18
DNA: TGTGCCAGCAGTTCAATTCCGGGACAGGGGGCAACTAATGAAAAACTGTTTTTT
CDR3: CASSSIPGQGATNEKLFF

V: TRBV7-9
size: .
D: .
J: TRBJ1-4
length: 14
DNA: TGTGCCAGCAGGTTATCGGGGCGTGAGGAAAAACTGTTTTTT
CDR3: CASRLSGREEKLFF

V: TRBV10-2
size: .
D: TRBD1
J: TRBJ2-7
length: 14
DNA: TGCGCCAGCAGTGGACAGGGGAGCTCCTACGAGCAGTACTTC
CDR3: CASSGQGSSYEQYF

V: TRBV12-3/TRBV12-4
size: few
D: .
J: TRBJ1-1
length: 15
DNA: TGTGCCAGCAGTCACGGGGATGCGGCCAGGGAGAAAGCTTTCTTT
CDR3: CASSHGDAAREKAFF

V: TRBV6-2/TRBV6-3
size: many
D: .
J: TRBJ1-1
length: 13
DNA: TGTGCCAGCAGTTACTGGACGAACACTGAAGCTTTCTTT
CDR3: CASSYWTNTEAFF